The clone carrying this T cell receptor (beta chain) was seen only a few times. Germline values: CDR1 SGHTA, CDR2 FQGNSA. The CDR3 runs 13 residues. Trimming took 2 bases from V and 6 from J, leaving 10 bases between them. This specimen comes from a study of blood T cell repertoires in COVID-19. Study-wide background: Samples taken during acute and convalescent COVID-19 were collected in the United States, Italy and Spain. T cells, B-cell-depleted T cells, or PBMCs provided the cDNA or gDNA that served as material.

The data were produced by immunoSEQ multiplex PCR, yet TCRdb's version contains in-frame clones alone and is incomplete. The repertoire holds about 190,000 clones, with around 85% as singletons. The TCR was taken from a man under 40 with acute or convalescent COVID-19. The sequenced material came from peripheral blood. The genes are TRBV7-2 and TRBJ1-2, with D possibly TRBD1 on 5 matching bases. Written as DNA, the CDR3 is TGTGCCAGCAGCTTAAACAGGAACGATGGCTACACCTTC. Its protein product is CASSLNRNDGYTF.